These T cell receptor beta chains were read from a single sample in a study of a mutant IDH1 vaccine in newly diagnosed glioma. The antigens for these receptors are not known. Using immunoSEQ multiplex PCR, the repertoire was profiled, and TCRdb retains in-frame clones only, with some absent. The top ten hold about 4% of the sample, which has around 50,000 clones, around four fifths seen once. The input for sequencing was PBMCs, taken from a glioma patient whose treatment included an IDH1 peptide vaccine. The receptors come from a woman aged 18-30 years with glioma. Each CDR3 is given with its conserved first and last residue. D genes are given only for firm matches. The listing skips clone size in some rows; elsewhere it reads once, few, many or a size class.

d_gene	v_gene	j_gene	abundance	CDR3nt	CDR3aa
.	TRBV27	TRBJ1-2	.	TGTGCCAGCAGTTTCGCCTTGGAAGGCTTTGGCTACACCTTC	CASSFALEGFGYTF
TRBD1	TRBV4-1	TRBJ1-1	.	TGCGCCAGCAGGGGGACAGCGTCTATACAGCGGTCCACTGAAGCTTTCTTT	CASRGTASIQRSTEAFF
.	TRBV11-2	TRBJ2-1	.	TGTGCCAGCAGCTTAGCCGGCGGGACCCATGAGCAGTTCTTC	CASSLAGGTHEQFF
.	TRBV15	TRBJ1-1	few	TGTGCCACCAGCGGCCTCCTCCCGGAGAACACTGAAGCTTTCTTT	CATSGLLPENTEAFF
.	TRBV12-5	TRBJ1-1	.	TGTGCTAGTGGTTTGAGAGGGAACACTGAAGCTTTCTTT	CASGLRGNTEAFF
.	TRBV27	TRBJ2-3	.	TGTGCCAGCAGTGCCCTGCTCACAGATACGCAGTATTTT	CASSALLTDTQYF
.	TRBV30	TRBJ1-1	.	TGTGCCTGGAGTGAAGCTTTCTTT	CAWSEAFF
.	TRBV5-6	TRBJ1-1	.	TGTGCCAGCAGCGCCAGTCTCGAGACTGAAGCTTTCTTT	CASSASLETEAFF
TRBD2	TRBV7-2	TRBJ2-1	.	TGTGCCAGCAGCTTAGTTCGGGGGGGATACAATGAGCAGTTCTTC	CASSLVRGGYNEQFF
.	TRBV6-5	TRBJ2-5	.	TGTGCCAGCAGTCGCTCCGAGGGACAAGAGACCCAGTACTTC	CASSRSEGQETQYF
TRBD2	TRBV6-6	TRBJ2-7	.	TGTGCCAGCAGTCCGGGACTAACCTTTGGGGAGCAGTACTTC	CASSPGLTFGEQYF
.	TRBV27	TRBJ1-2	.	TGTGCCAGCAGTTTAGGGAGGTCGGGGAACTATGGCTACACCTTC	CASSLGRSGNYGYTF
.	TRBV28	TRBJ1-2	once	TGTGCCAGCAGTTTGGGCAGGGGCGGTAATGGCTACACCTTC	CASSLGRGGNGYTF
.	TRBV25-1	TRBJ2-3	.	TGTGCCAGCAGTGAAAAAGAACGGGGCGGTATAACAGATACGCAGTATTTT	CASSEKERGGITDTQYF
.	TRBV7-6	TRBJ1-2	.	TGTGCCAGCAGCCCAGGACCTGGATCATATGGCTACACCTTC	CASSPGPGSYGYTF
.	TRBV7-2	TRBJ2-7	.	TGTGCCAGCAGCTTACAGCAGGGTTACGAGCAGTACTTC	CASSLQQGYEQYF
.	TRBV5-1	TRBJ2-7	.	TGCGCCAGCAGCTTGGACTCGATCTCCTACGAGCAGTACTTC	CASSLDSISYEQYF
.	TRBV30	TRBJ1-2	.	TGTGCCTGGACCCCAGGGCCGAGAAACTATGGCTACACCTTC	CAWTPGPRNYGYTF
.	TRBV6-5	TRBJ2-7	.	TGTGCCAGCAGTCGGACCCGGGGCGAGCAGTACTTC	CASSRTRGEQYF
.	TRBV6-5	TRBJ2-1	.	TGTGCCAGCCTCGCCCCGGGGAATGAGCAGTTCTTC	CASLAPGNEQFF
TRBD1	TRBV15	TRBJ1-5	.	TGTGCCACCAGCAGGGAACAGGGGGCAGGTCAGCCCCAGCATTTT	CATSREQGAGQPQHF
.	TRBV6-5	TRBJ1-1	.	TGTGCCAGCAGTTATGAGGGGGACATGAACACTGAAGCTTTCTTT	CASSYEGDMNTEAFF
TRBD2	TRBV19	TRBJ2-3	.	TGTGCCAGTAGTATTGGCGGGAGTCGCAATACGCAGTATTTT	CASSIGGSRNTQYF
TRBD2	TRBV7-2	TRBJ2-1	.	TGTGCCAGCAGCGCGGGACTACCCGAGCAGTTCTTC	CASSAGLPEQFF
.	TRBV5-1	TRBJ1-2	.	TGCGCCAGCAGCTTGGGGGCGGGGGGCGCATCCCAGCTGAACTATGGCTACACCTTC	CASSLGAGGASQLNYGYTF
TRBD1	TRBV7-2	TRBJ1-6	.	TGTGCCAGCAGCTTAAGAGGGGGCATTAATTCACCCCTCCACTTT	CASSLRGGINSPLHF
.	TRBV29-1	TRBJ1-2	.	TGCAGCGTTGAAGCACAGGGTTATGGCTACACCTTC	CSVEAQGYGYTF
.	TRBV2	TRBJ1-1	.	TGTGCCAGCAGTGAAGCGCCAGGGAACACTGAAGCTTTCTTT	CASSEAPGNTEAFF
.	TRBV5-4	TRBJ2-7	.	TGTGCCAGCAGCTTGGATGGGCTAGCGAGCTTCTACGAGCAGTACTTC	CASSLDGLASFYEQYF
TRBD1	TRBV5-6	TRBJ1-3	.	TGTGCCAGCAGTTCAATCCGGGACAGGGGATCAGCTGGAAACACCATATATTTT	CASSSIRDRGSAGNTIYF
.	TRBV27	TRBJ2-1	.	TGTGCCAGCAGTAGATACAGGGAGAACAATGAGCAGTTCTTC	CASSRYRENNEQFF
TRBD1	TRBV5-1	TRBJ2-1	.	TGCGCCAGCAGCCTAAGGACAGGCGTGGGGAATGAGCAGTTCTTC	CASSLRTGVGNEQFF
TRBD1	TRBV27	TRBJ1-4	.	TGTGCCAGCAGTTTATCCCTCACAGGGGCCAATGAAAAACTGTTTTTT	CASSLSLTGANEKLFF
.	TRBV13	TRBJ1-3	.	TGTGCCAGCAGTCCCCCAGCCCCAAGCTCTGGAAACACCATATATTTT	CASSPPAPSSGNTIYF
TRBD1	TRBV2	TRBJ2-7	.	TGTGCCACCCGGGACAGGGGGATCGAGCAGTACTTC	CATRDRGIEQYF
.	TRBV7-6	TRBJ1-2	.	TGTGCCAGCAGCTTAGGGACAGAGATCTATGGCTACACCTTC	CASSLGTEIYGYTF
.	TRBV19	TRBJ2-7	.	TGTGCCAGTTCTGACTGGCCCGGGACGCTGTCCTACGAGCAGTACTTC	CASSDWPGTLSYEQYF
TRBD2	TRBV7-7	TRBJ2-7	.	TGTGCTAGCAGCTTTGCGGCGGGAGACTACGAGCAGTACTTC	CASSFAAGDYEQYF
.	TRBV19	TRBJ1-5	few	TGTGCCAGTAGTACGCCCTACCCCGGGGGGGTTCGTCAGCCCCAGCATTTT	CASSTPYPGGVRQPQHF
TRBD2	TRBV11-2	TRBJ2-3	.	TGTGCCAGCCGGGGGGGGCTAGCGGGGAAAAGGGGCACAGATACGCAGTATTTT	CASRGGLAGKRGTDTQYF
.	TRBV19	TRBJ1-2	.	TGTGCCAGTAGTAGCTTAGGGAATAACTATGGCTACACCTTC	CASSSLGNNYGYTF
.	TRBV7-9	TRBJ1-3	few	TGTGCCAGCAGCTTAACCAAGGGGGACACCATATATTTT	CASSLTKGDTIYF
.	TRBV2	TRBJ1-1	.	TGTGCCAGCAGTCCCAGAGGGGGGACTGAAGCTTTCTTT	CASSPRGGTEAFF
TRBD2	TRBV4-1	TRBJ2-1	once	TGCGCCAGCAGCCGACTCGGACTAGCGGGGAATGAGCAGTTCTTC	CASSRLGLAGNEQFF
.	TRBV6-5	TRBJ1-1	.	TGTGCCAGCACCCCCCGGAGCGGGGCGACTGAAGCTTTCTTT	CASTPRSGATEAFF
.	TRBV6-5	TRBJ1-3	.	TGTGCCAGCAGTGGGATGGCCCCAGCTGGAAACACCATATATTTT	CASSGMAPAGNTIYF
.	TRBV14	TRBJ2-3	.	TGTGCCAGCAGCCAAGATCCCGGCACAGATACGCAGTATTTT	CASSQDPGTDTQYF
TRBD1	TRBV5-1	TRBJ1-2	.	TGCGCCAGCAGCCCGGGACAGGACCGCTATGGCTACACCTTC	CASSPGQDRYGYTF
.	TRBV9	TRBJ1-1	few	TGTGCCAGCAGCCAGGTCACGAACACTGAAGCTTTCTTT	CASSQVTNTEAFF
.	TRBV5-6	TRBJ2-7	.	TGTGCCAGCAGCGGGACCGTCTCCTACGAGCAGTACTTC	CASSGTVSYEQYF
.	TRBV30	TRBJ2-1	.	TGTGCCTGGAGTGTAGGGCCCCGGTGGGGTGAGCAGTTCTTC	CAWSVGPRWGEQFF
.	TRBV9	TRBJ1-2	.	TGTGCCAGCAGCGTCTTAGGGGATTCTAACTATGGCTACACCTTC	CASSVLGDSNYGYTF
TRBD1	TRBV29-1	TRBJ1-1	.	TGCAGCGTTGAAGTTAGGGGGCGGAACACTGAAGCTTTCTTT	CSVEVRGRNTEAFF
.	TRBV7-6	TRBJ2-7	.	TGTGCCAGCAGCCCGGAGGGGGGGCAGTCCTACGAGCAGTACTTC	CASSPEGGQSYEQYF
.	TRBV27	TRBJ2-4	.	TGTGCCAGCAGTTCCCTGGGGGCGGGGGCCAAAAACATTCAGTACTTC	CASSSLGAGAKNIQYF